This T cell receptor (beta chain) was identified in a study of CD8 T cells in Susac syndrome. Germline V gives CDR1 SGHRS, CDR2 YFSETQ. Trimming left V 4 bases short and J 5 bases short, with 13 bases between. The CDR3 is made up of 14 amino acids. After extraction with the RNeasy kit, about 0.45 to 1 ug of the RNA was reverse transcribed using random hexamers. Using its own MiXCR run on the immunoSEQ multiplex PCR reads, TCRdb lists one record per CDR3 protein. The sample lists about 250,000 distinct CDR3 sequences, 90% to 95% occurring once. This TCR derives from a human donor with multiple sclerosis. Specimen: CD4+ T cells from PBMCs. The rearrangement uses TRBV5-1 and TRBJ2-1; no clear D gene. The CDR3 loop is CASSLSTPNNEQFF. The CDR3 DNA is TGCGCCAGCAGCCTTTCGACACCGAACAATGAGCAGTTCTTC.